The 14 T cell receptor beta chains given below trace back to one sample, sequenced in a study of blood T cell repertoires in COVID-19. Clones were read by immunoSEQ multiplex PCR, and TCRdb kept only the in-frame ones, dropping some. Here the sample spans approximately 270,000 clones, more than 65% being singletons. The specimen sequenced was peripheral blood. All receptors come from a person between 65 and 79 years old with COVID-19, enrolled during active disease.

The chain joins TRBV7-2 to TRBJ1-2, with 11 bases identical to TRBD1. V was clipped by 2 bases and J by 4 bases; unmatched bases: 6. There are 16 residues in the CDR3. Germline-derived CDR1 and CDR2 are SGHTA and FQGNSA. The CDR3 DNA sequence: TGTGCCAGCAGCTTAAGGACAGGGGGCTTTTCCTATGGCTACACCTTC. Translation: CASSLRTGGFSYGYTF.

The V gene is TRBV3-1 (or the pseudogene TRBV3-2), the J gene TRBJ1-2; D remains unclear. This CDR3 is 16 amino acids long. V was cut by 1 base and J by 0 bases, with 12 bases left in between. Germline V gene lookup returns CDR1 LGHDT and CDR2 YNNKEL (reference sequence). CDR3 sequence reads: CASSQGSGGTNYGYTF. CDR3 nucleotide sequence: TGTGCCAGCAGCCAAGGGTCCGGCGGGACTAACTATGGCTACACCTTC.

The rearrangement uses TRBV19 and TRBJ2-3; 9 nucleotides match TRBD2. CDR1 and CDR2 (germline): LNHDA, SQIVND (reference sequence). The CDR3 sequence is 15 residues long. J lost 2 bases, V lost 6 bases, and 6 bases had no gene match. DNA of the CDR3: TGTGCCAGTAGGTCAGCGGGGGGCCTCACAGATACGCAGTATTTT. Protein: CASRSAGGLTDTQYF.

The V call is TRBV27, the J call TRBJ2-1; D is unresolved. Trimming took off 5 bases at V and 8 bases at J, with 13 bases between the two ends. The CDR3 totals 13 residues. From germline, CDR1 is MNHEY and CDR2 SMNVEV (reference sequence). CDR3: CASSGLPGDEQFF. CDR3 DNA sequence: TGTGCCAGCAGTGGGCTGCCTGGCGATGAGCAGTTCTTC.

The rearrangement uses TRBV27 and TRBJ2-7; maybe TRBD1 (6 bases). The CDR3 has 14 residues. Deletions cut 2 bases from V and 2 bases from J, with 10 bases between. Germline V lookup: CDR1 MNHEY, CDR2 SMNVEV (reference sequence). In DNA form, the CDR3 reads TGTGCCAGCAGTTTAAGCAGGGGCCCCTACGAGCAGTACTTC. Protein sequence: CASSLSRGPYEQYF.

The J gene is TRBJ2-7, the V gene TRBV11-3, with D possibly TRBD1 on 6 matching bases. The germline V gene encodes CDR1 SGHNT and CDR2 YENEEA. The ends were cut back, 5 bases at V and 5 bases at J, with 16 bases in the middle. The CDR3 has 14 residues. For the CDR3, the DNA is TGTGCCAGCAGCCCCCAACCGGGACATGACGAGCAGTACTTC. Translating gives CASSPQPGHDEQYF.

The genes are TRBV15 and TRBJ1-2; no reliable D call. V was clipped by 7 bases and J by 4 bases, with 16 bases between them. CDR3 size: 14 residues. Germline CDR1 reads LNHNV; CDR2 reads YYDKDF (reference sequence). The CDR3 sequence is CATTRYRGPYGYTF. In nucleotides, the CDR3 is TGTGCCACCACCCGGTATCGAGGGCCCTATGGCTACACCTTC. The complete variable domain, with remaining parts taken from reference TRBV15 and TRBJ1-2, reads DAMVIQNPRYQVTQFGKPVTLSCSQTLNHNVMYWYQQKSSQAPKLLFHYYDKDFNNEADTPDNFQSRRPNTSFCFLDIRSPGLGDTAMYLCATTRYRGPYGYTFGSGTRLTVV.

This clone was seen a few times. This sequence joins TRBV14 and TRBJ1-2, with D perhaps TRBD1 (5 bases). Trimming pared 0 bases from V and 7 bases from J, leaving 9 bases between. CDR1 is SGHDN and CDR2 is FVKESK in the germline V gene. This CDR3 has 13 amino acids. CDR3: CASSQDGRGGYTF. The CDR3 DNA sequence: TGTGCCAGCAGCCAAGATGGGAGGGGTGGCTACACCTTC. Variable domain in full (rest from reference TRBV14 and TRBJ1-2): EAGVTQFPSHSVIEKGQTVTLRCDPISGHDNLYWYRRVMGKEIKFLLHFVKESKQDESGMPNNRFLAERTGGTYSTLKVQPAELEDSGVYFCASSQDGRGGYTFGSGTRLTVV.

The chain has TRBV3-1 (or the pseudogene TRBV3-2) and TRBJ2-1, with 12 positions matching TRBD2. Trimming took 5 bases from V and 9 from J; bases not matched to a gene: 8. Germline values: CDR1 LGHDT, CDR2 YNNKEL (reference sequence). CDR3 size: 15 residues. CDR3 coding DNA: TGTGCCAGCAGCTCGACTAGCGGGAGAGGTGGTGAGCAGTTCTTC. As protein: CASSSTSGRGGEQFF.

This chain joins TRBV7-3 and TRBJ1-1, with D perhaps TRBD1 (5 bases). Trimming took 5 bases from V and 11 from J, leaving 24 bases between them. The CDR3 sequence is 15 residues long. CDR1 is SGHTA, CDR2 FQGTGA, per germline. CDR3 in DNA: TGTGCCAGCAGCAGCGGGACGGGAGATTTCAAAGAGGCTTTCTTT. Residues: CASSSGTGDFKEAFF.

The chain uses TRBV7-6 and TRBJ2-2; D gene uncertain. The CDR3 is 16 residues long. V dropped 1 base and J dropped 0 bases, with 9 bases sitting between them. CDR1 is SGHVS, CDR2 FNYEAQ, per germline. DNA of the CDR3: TGTGCCAGCAGCTTAGGCGGAATAGCGAACACCGGGGAGCTGTTTTTT. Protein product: CASSLGGIANTGELFF. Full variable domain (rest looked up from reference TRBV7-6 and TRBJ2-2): GAGVSQSPRYKVTKRGQDVALRCDPISGHVSLYWYRQALGQGPEFLTYFNYEAQQDKSGLPNDRFSAERPEGSISTLTIQRTEQRDSAMYRCASSLGGIANTGELFFGEGSRLTVL.

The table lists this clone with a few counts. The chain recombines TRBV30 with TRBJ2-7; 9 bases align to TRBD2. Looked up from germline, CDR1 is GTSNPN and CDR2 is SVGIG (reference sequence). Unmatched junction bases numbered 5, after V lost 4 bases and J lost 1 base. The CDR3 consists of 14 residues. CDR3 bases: TGTGCCTGGATGCGACTAGCGGATTCCTACGAGCAGTACTTC. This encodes CAWMRLADSYEQYF. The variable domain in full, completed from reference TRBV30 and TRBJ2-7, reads SQTIHQWPATLVQPVGSPLSLECTVEGTSNPNLYWYRQAAGRGLQLLFYSVGIGQISSEVPQNLSASRPQDRQFILSSKKLLLSDSGFYLCAWMRLADSYEQYFGPGTRLTVT.

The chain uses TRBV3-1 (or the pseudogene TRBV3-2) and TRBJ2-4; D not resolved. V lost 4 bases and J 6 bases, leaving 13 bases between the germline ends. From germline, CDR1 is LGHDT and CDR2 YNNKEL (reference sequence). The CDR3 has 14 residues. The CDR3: CASSRDPNRNIQYF. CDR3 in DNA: TGTGCCAGCAGCCGAGACCCTAACAGAAACATTCAGTACTTC.

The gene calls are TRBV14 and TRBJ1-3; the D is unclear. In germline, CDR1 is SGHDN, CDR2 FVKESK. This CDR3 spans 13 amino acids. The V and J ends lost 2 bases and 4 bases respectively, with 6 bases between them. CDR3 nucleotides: TGTGCCAGCAGCCAAACGAGAGGAAACACCATATATTTT. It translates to CASSQTRGNTIYF.